The 18 T cell receptor beta chains in this list originate from one sample, sequenced in a study of identical twins. TCRdb re-called the 5' RACE reads through MiXCR, storing one row per CDR3 protein. The sample holds 1,800,000 or so distinct CDR3 sequences, around 33% seen once. Input material: cord blood. All receptors come from a newborn girl in good health.

The chain recombines TRBV5-1 with TRBJ2-7; 14 positions agree with TRBD2. The CDR3 extends over 17 amino acids. J lost 4 bases, V lost 4 bases, and 10 bases had no gene match. The germline CDR1 and CDR2 sequences are SGHRS and YFSETQ. CDR3 region: CASSPRLAGGAKYEQYF. The CDR3 bases are TGCGCCAGCAGCCCCAGACTAGCGGGAGGGGCGAAATACGAGCAGTACTTC.

A few counts support this clonotype. The chain links TRBV11-2 to TRBJ2-1; 9 nucleotides agree with TRBD2. V lost 5 bases and J lost 10; bases outside the gene matches: 9. The CDR3 totals 14 residues. From germline, CDR1 is SGHAT and CDR2 FQNNGV. This CDR3 is CASSPPGLAREQFF. In DNA form, the CDR3 reads TGTGCCAGCAGCCCGCCCGGACTAGCGCGCGAGCAGTTCTTC. The full variable domain, in which reference TRBV11-2 and TRBJ2-1 provide the parts outside the CDR3, is EAGVAQSPRYKIIEKRQSVAFWCNPISGHATLYWYQQILGQGPKLLIQFQNNGVVDDSQLPKDRFSAERLKGVDSTLKIQPAKLEDSAVYLCASSPPGLAREQFFGPGTRLTVL.

The chain carries TRBV7-9 and TRBJ1-2, with D hard to call. CDR3 length: 11 residues. CDR1 and CDR2 (germline): SEHNR, FQNEAQ (reference sequence). V gave up 3 bases and J gave up 8 bases, with 7 bases separating them. The CDR3, as DNA: TGTGCCAGCAGCTTTAGGGAAGGCTACACCTTC. Encoded protein: CASSFREGYTF.

There are a few counts of this clonotype. V usage is TRBV4-2 and J usage is TRBJ2-3; 8 nucleotides match TRBD2. In germline, CDR1 is LGHNA, CDR2 YNFKEQ. With 1 base clipped from V and 4 bases from J, the junction kept 4 bases outside the gene matches. The CDR3 consists of 15 residues. The CDR3 region has the DNA TGTGCCAGCAGCCAAGCCGGGACTAGGTCAGATACGCAGTATTTT. It yields the protein CASSQAGTRSDTQYF.

The chain uses TRBV10-3 and TRBJ2-3, with D tentatively TRBD1 (6 bases). Germline values: CDR1 ENHRY, CDR2 SYGVKD. CDR3 length: 16 amino acids. The germline V and J ends were trimmed by 8 bases and 4 bases, with 22 bases remaining between them. The CDR3 is CAIPAPLRDKADTQYF. DNA of the CDR3: TGTGCCATCCCTGCCCCCCTACGGGACAAAGCAGATACGCAGTATTTT.

This clonotype was seen only a few times. The gene calls are TRBV7-9 and TRBJ2-5, with D possibly being TRBD1 or TRBD2 (6 bases each). The assigned J gene may be wrong: the sequence end matches TRBJ2-7 better. Germline V CDR1 and CDR2: SEHNR, FQNEAQ (reference sequence). The CDR3 runs to 16 residues. The CDR3: CASSLGGREGGYEQYF. As DNA, the CDR3 is TGTGCCAGCAGCTTAGGAGGGAGAGAGGGGGGCTACGAGCAGTACTTC.

In its sample, this clonotype was seen a few times. The rearrangement uses TRBV3-1 and TRBJ2-7; weak D call: TRBD1 (5 bases). The V gene's germline CDR1 is LGHDT and CDR2 YNNKEL (reference sequence). The CDR3 consists of 14 residues. The V end lost 2 bases, the J end lost 7 bases, and 15 bases lay between the germline ends. The CDR3 coding sequence is TGTGCCAGCAGCCAACCAGGGCAGTTGCGGGAGCAGTACTTC. The encoded protein is CASSQPGQLREQYF.

This clonotype occurred once. The rearrangement joins TRBV20-1 to TRBJ2-3; D call uncertain. V was pared by 5 bases and J by 5 bases, with 11 bases between. Germline V lookup: CDR1 DFQATT, CDR2 SNEGSKA (reference sequence). The CDR3 loop spans 12 amino acids. CDR3 in amino acids: CSAYLRKDTQYF. The CDR3 DNA is TGCAGTGCTTATTTGAGGAAAGATACGCAGTATTTT.

The rearrangement joins TRBV25-1 to TRBJ2-5, with D possibly TRBD2 on 6 matching bases. The CDR3 totals 15 residues. Trimming shortened V by 1 base and J by 1 base, and 10 bases separated the two germline ends. Germline CDR1 is MGHDK and CDR2 is SYGVNS. The CDR3 DNA reads as TGTGCCAGCAGTGAATGGAGGGGTATCCAAGAGACCCAGTACTTC. Translating gives CASSEWRGIQETQYF.

This clonotype was seen once. A read error may produce the germline difference seen at one junction end. V and J are TRBV11-2 and TRBJ2-3; the match to TRBD2 covers 9 bases. CDR3 length equals 17 residues. CDR1 and CDR2 from the germline V gene are SGHAT and FQNNGV. The CDR3 DNA sequence: TGTGCCGGCAGCTTAGTTCTGCGGGGGGGCAGGACAGATACGCAGTATTTT. Translation: CAGSLVLRGGRTDTQYF.

The rearrangement uses TRBV13 and TRBJ2-1; D perhaps matches TRBD2 (5 bases). V shed 1 base and J shed 7 bases, with 14 bases lying between them. Germline V lookup: CDR1 PRHDT, CDR2 FYEKMQ (reference sequence). The CDR3 spans 15 residues. The CDR3 protein is CASSLDLAGKNEQFF. The CDR3 DNA is TGTGCCAGCAGCTTAGACCTGGCGGGTAAAAATGAGCAGTTCTTC.

The chain recombines TRBV10-3 with TRBJ1-5, with D unresolved. Germline assignment: CDR1 ENHRY and CDR2 SYGVKD. The V end lost 8 bases, the J end lost 5 bases, and 7 bases lay between the germline ends. The CDR3 spans 11 residues. CDR3 sequence (DNA): TGTGCCATCGACGGGGATCAGCCCCAGCATTTT. Residues: CAIDGDQPQHF.

In regard to this clonotype: The germline gene is not matched at one end of the junction; a read error may be the cause. The chain is built from TRBV7-9 and TRBJ2-5; 7 positions agree with TRBD1. The DNA end is a closer match to TRBJ2-4, so the J assignment may be wrong. CDR1 is SEHNR and CDR2 is FQNEAQ in the germline V gene (reference sequence). CDR3 length: 16 residues. For the CDR3, the DNA is TGTGCCAGCAGCCCGGGACAGATCATAGCCGAAAACATTCAGTACTTC. Translating gives CASSPGQIIAENIQYF.

This clonotype was seen a few times. The rearrangement joins TRBV7-8 to TRBJ1-1, with unresolved D. This CDR3 comprises 13 residues. Trimming took off 5 bases at V and 8 bases at J, with 15 bases between the two ends. Germline loops: CDR1 SGHVS, CDR2 FQNEAQ. The CDR3 loop is CASSPWEGAEAFF. CDR3 DNA: TGTGCCAGCAGCCCTTGGGAGGGCGCCGAAGCTTTCTTT.

This clonotype was seen a single time. The V call is TRBV20-1, the J call TRBJ2-5, with TRBD2 as a possible D gene (5 bases). This CDR3 has 15 residues. V shed 3 bases and J shed 5 bases, with 19 bases lying between them. The germline gives CDR1 DFQATT, CDR2 SNEGSKA (reference sequence). The CDR3 loop is CSASPGGDRWETQYF. CDR3 DNA sequence: TGCAGTGCTAGTCCCGGAGGTGATCGTTGGGAGACCCAGTACTTC.

Comments on this clonotype: The junction shows a germline mismatch at one end, possibly a read error. The rearrangement links TRBV7-8 to TRBJ2-6; 9 bases match TRBD1. Germline values: CDR1 SGHVS, CDR2 FQNEAQ. This CDR3 is 18 amino acids long. CDR3 sequence: CACSLRQGVASGANVLTF. The CDR3 region has the DNA TGTGCCTGCAGCCTCCGACAGGGGGTGGCCTCTGGGGCCAACGTCCTGACTTTC.

The V and J genes are TRBV18 and TRBJ2-1, with D tentatively TRBD1 (6 bases). This CDR3 spans 17 amino acids. CDR1 is KGHSH and CDR2 is LQKENI in the germline V gene. The V end was cut by 3 bases, the J end by 0 bases, with 15 bases between. Here the CDR3 DNA reads TGTGCCAGCTCACCTGGGGTTAGGACAGACTCCTACAATGAGCAGTTCTTC. Its translation: CASSPGVRTDSYNEQFF.

This clonotype appeared a few times. The V call is TRBV5-1, the J call TRBJ1-1; D call uncertain. The V gene lost 7 bases and the J gene lost 4 bases, with 14 bases spanning the gap. Germline values: CDR1 SGHRS, CDR2 YFSETQ. The CDR3 runs to 13 residues. This chain's CDR3 is CASSEQLATEAFF. In nucleotides, the CDR3 is TGCGCCAGCTCGGAACAACTTGCCACTGAAGCTTTCTTT. Filled out from reference TRBV5-1 and TRBJ1-1, the complete variable domain reads KAGVTQTPRYLIKTRGQQVTLSCSPISGHRSVSWYQQTPGQGLQFLFEYFSETQRNKGNFPGRFSGRQFSNSRSEMNVSTLELGDSALYLCASSEQLATEAFFGQGTRLTVV.